This is a list of T cell receptor beta chains from one sample in a study of blood T cell repertoires in COVID-19. Measured with immunoSEQ multiplex PCR; TCRdb has only the in-frame clones, and not every one. Among about 320,000 clones listed, around 90% were seen once. The specimen was PBMCs or T cells enriched from blood (not recorded which). These TCRs come from a man aged 60-69 years who had recovered from COVID-19. Both conserved end residues are part of each CDR3. D genes are given only for firm matches. Clone size, where shown, is once, few, many, or a class for clones that have expanded.

D	size	V	J	CDR3	DNA
TRBD1	.	TRBV10-3	TRBJ1-1	CAIRDRGQLNTEAFF	TGTGCCATCAGGGACAGGGGGCAATTGAACACTGAAGCTTTCTTT
.	.	TRBV7-2	TRBJ2-7	CASSLAAGVQQYF	TGTGCCAGCAGCTTAGCGGCAGGGGTTCAGCAGTACTTC
.	.	TRBV7-9	TRBJ1-2	CASSLLGRGHYGYTF	TGTGCCAGCAGCTTACTCGGCAGGGGTCACTATGGCTACACCTTC
.	.	TRBV3-1/TRBV3-2	TRBJ1-6	CASAGQRLNNSPLHF	TGTGCCAGCGCAGGACAGCGCCTAAATAATTCACCCCTCCACTTT
.	.	TRBV6-2/TRBV6-3	TRBJ2-7	CASSLKLGREQYF	TGTGCCAGCAGCCTTAAGTTGGGGAGAGAGCAGTACTTC
.	.	TRBV7-8	TRBJ2-5	CASSPPPLVRETQYF	TGTGCCAGCAGCCCCCCACCACTAGTCCGAGAGACCCAGTACTTC
TRBD1	.	TRBV5-4	TRBJ2-1	CASSMGQSRGHEQFF	TGTGCCAGCAGCATGGGACAGTCTAGGGGCCATGAGCAGTTCTTC
.	.	TRBV5-1	TRBJ2-1	CASSFQTSRDEQFF	TGCGCCAGCAGCTTCCAGACTAGTAGGGATGAGCAGTTCTTC
.	.	TRBV7-3	TRBJ1-2	CASSLNGVGYTF	TGTGCCAGCAGCTTGAACGGGGTCGGCTACACCTTC
.	few	TRBV29-1	TRBJ1-2	CSVRRGDYGYTF	TGCAGCGTCAGAAGGGGCGACTATGGCTACACCTTC
.	.	TRBV2	TRBJ2-7	CASRNQGGQGLYEQYF	TGTGCCAGCAGAAACCAGGGTGGGCAGGGTTTATACGAGCAGTACTTC
TRBD1	.	TRBV4-3	TRBJ1-1	CASSQDRGQGYTEAFF	TGCGCCAGCAGCCAAGATCGCGGACAGGGTTACACTGAAGCTTTCTTT
.	.	TRBV11-3	TRBJ2-1	CASSLGEYNEQFF	TGTGCCAGCAGCTTGGGAGAATACAATGAGCAGTTCTTC
TRBD1	.	TRBV5-4	TRBJ2-7	CASSLDRGYEQYF	TGTGCCAGCAGCTTGGACAGGGGTTACGAGCAGTACTTC
.	.	TRBV7-3	TRBJ1-1	CASSLGGGTEAFF	TGTGCCAGCAGCTTGGGGGGAGGCACTGAAGCTTTCTTT
TRBD2	.	TRBV5-4	TRBJ2-5	CASSRTSGGSFETQYF	TGTGCCAGCAGCAGGACTAGCGGGGGGTCGTTCGAGACCCAGTACTTC
TRBD2	.	TRBV28	TRBJ2-1	CASSSLLMGESGGVYNEQFF	TGTGCCAGCAGTTCGCTACTTATGGGCGAAAGCGGGGGGGTTTACAATGAGCAGTTCTTC
.	.	TRBV24-1	TRBJ1-3	CATSDYPASGNTIYF	TGTGCCACCAGTGATTACCCTGCGTCTGGAAACACCATATATTTT
.	.	TRBV6-5	TRBJ1-1	CASSYTQNTEAFF	TGTGCCAGCAGTTACACTCAGAACACTGAAGCTTTCTTT
.	.	TRBV11-3	TRBJ1-2	CASSNRETNYGYTF	TGTGCCAGCAGCAACAGGGAGACGAACTATGGCTACACCTTC
.	.	TRBV11-2	TRBJ2-1	CASSVGPGFYNEQFF	TGTGCCAGCAGCGTCGGGCCAGGGTTCTACAATGAGCAGTTCTTC
.	.	TRBV10-3	TRBJ1-2	CAISESRGGYTF	TGTGCCATCAGTGAGTCGCGAGGCGGCTACACCTTC
.	.	TRBV15	TRBJ1-4	CATSRRGREGLDEKLFF	TGTGCCACCAGCCGGCGAGGCAGGGAAGGATTGGATGAAAAACTGTTTTTT
.	once	TRBV7-9	TRBJ2-4	CAGERNENIQYF	TGTGCAGGAGAGAGAAACGAAAACATTCAGTACTTC
TRBD2	.	TRBV14	TRBJ2-2	CASSRLATPTGELFF	TGTGCCAGCAGCCGACTAGCTACTCCCACCGGGGAGCTGTTTTTT